Below, 30 T cell receptor beta chains from the same sample are listed, as sequenced in a study of naive and memory T cell subsets. A UMI-containing oligonucleotide was joined by 3' ligation to the TCR cDNA template. Four PCR rounds used nested alpha and beta constant region primers plus the SP2 primer. One entry per CDR3 protein, called by TCRdb with MiXCR from the 5' RACE reads. This sample has tens of thousands of distinct CDR3 sequences, with around 8% found just once. The receptors were gathered from a female donor in good health.

The CDR3 region has the DNA TGTGCCAGCAGCAAAGAGGAAGGCAAATCCTACAATGAGCAGTTCTTC. The encoded protein is CASSKEEGKSYNEQFF. The chain joins TRBV21-1 to TRBJ2-1. TRBV21-1 is flagged as a pseudogene. The CDR3 totals 16 residues.

This rearrangement joins TRBV28 to TRBJ2-5, with D possibly TRBD2 on 5 matching bases. V lost 5 bases and J 9 bases, leaving 25 bases between the germline ends. The CDR3 has 16 residues. Germline V lookup: CDR1 MDHEN, CDR2 SYDVKM. In DNA, the CDR3 is TGTGCCAGCAGTCGCGCGTCGGGGTATACTTTTCTGGCCCAGTACTTC. Translated, it gives CASSRASGYTFLAQYF.

This clonotype was counted ten times or more. The rearrangement uses TRBV20-1 and TRBJ1-1, with D unclear. Germline values: CDR1 DFQATT, CDR2 SNEGSKA (reference sequence). V was pared by 0 bases and J by 1 base, with 12 bases between. The CDR3 totals 15 residues. CDR3 in DNA: TGCAGTGCTAGAGATCTCGACGGGAGGAACACTGAAGCTTTCTTT. It yields the protein CSARDLDGRNTEAFF.

The genes are TRBV14 and TRBJ1-6, with TRBD1 as a possible D gene (6 bases). V dropped 3 bases and J dropped 1 base, with 10 bases sitting between them. Per germline, CDR1 SGHDN and CDR2 FVKESK. The CDR3 extends over 16 amino acids. Written as DNA, the CDR3 is TGTGCCAGCAGCCACTACAGGGAGTCCTATAATTCACCCCTCCACTTT. It yields the protein CASSHYRESYNSPLHF.

This clonotype has just a few counts. The V and J genes are TRBV19 and TRBJ2-7, with TRBD1 matching 12 bases. The CDR3 consists of 16 residues. Germline trimming cut 5 bases from V and 0 bases from J; bases unmatched to any gene: 5. The germline CDR1 and CDR2 sequences are LNHDA and SQIVND (reference sequence). CDR3 DNA: TGTGCCAGTAGTCCGAAGGGACAGGGGGCCTCCTACGAGCAGTACTTC. Residues: CASSPKGQGASYEQYF. Full variable domain (outside the CDR3, taken from reference TRBV19 and TRBJ2-7): DGGITQSPKYLFRKEGQNVTLSCEQNLNHDAMYWYRQDPGQGLRLIYYSQIVNDFQKGDIAEGYSVSREKKESFPLTVTSAQKNPTAFYLCASSPKGQGASYEQYFGPGTRLTVT.

The sample holds many counts of this clonotype. V usage is TRBV7-9 and J usage is TRBJ1-1; D possibly corresponds to TRBD1 (6 bases). Germline lookup yields CDR1 SEHNR and CDR2 FQNEAQ (reference sequence). The CDR3 has 14 residues. The V and J ends lost 2 bases and 2 bases respectively, with 9 bases between them. The CDR3 region is CASSLRGANTEAFF. CDR3 nucleotides: TGTGCCAGCAGCTTAAGGGGGGCAAACACTGAAGCTTTCTTT.

The table lists this clonotype with a few counts. This rearrangement joins TRBV5-6 to TRBJ1-1; D unresolved. The CDR3 is 11 residues long. Trimming stripped 1 base from V and 8 bases from J, with 6 bases between. Per germline, CDR1 SGHDT and CDR2 YYEEEE. The CDR3 sequence: CASSLQGEAFF. For the CDR3, the DNA is TGTGCCAGCAGCTTGCAAGGGGAAGCTTTCTTT.

This clonotype has ten or more counts. The chain links TRBV5-1 to TRBJ2-5; no firm D call. The CDR3 extends over 13 amino acids. V was cut by 0 bases and J by 2 bases, with 5 bases left in between. The germline V gene has CDR1 SGHRS and CDR2 YFSETQ. This CDR3 is CASSLGRQETQYF. The DNA for the CDR3 is TGCGCCAGCAGCTTGGGCAGGCAAGAGACCCAGTACTTC.

This clonotype was observed many times. J is TRBJ1-1 and V is TRBV18; TRBD1 matches 9 bases. CDR1 and CDR2 from the germline V gene are KGHSH and LQKENI. This CDR3 region has 16 residues. The V segment lost 3 bases and the J segment 6 bases; nucleotides outside the gene matches: 11. In DNA form, the CDR3 reads TGTGCCAGCTCACCCGACAGGGGGTCCTGGAGGGCTGAAGCTTTCTTT. Its translation is CASSPDRGSWRAEAFF.

Many counts were recorded for this clonotype. The chain couples TRBV4-1 to TRBJ1-1; 8 positions match TRBD1. Germline V lookup: CDR1 MGHRA, CDR2 YSYEKL. The CDR3 runs 12 residues. V lost 4 bases, J lost 7 bases, and 2 bases stayed unmatched. The CDR3 region is CASSPGTGEAFF. The CDR3 nucleotides read TGCGCCAGCAGCCCGGGGACAGGTGAAGCTTTCTTT.

The rearrangement joins TRBV5-4 to TRBJ2-5, with 9 positions matching TRBD1. The CDR3 has 14 amino acids. V shed 4 bases, J shed 5 bases, and the junction held 6 bases outside the gene matches. Germline V gene data show CDR1 as SGHNT and CDR2 as YYREEE (reference sequence). The CDR3 nucleotides read TGTGCCAGCAGCCGGACAGGGGAGGATGAGACCCAGTACTTC. Protein sequence: CASSRTGEDETQYF. Variable domain in full (rest from reference TRBV5-4 and TRBJ2-5): ETGVTQSPTHLIKTRGQQVTLRCSSQSGHNTVSWYQQALGQGPQFIFQYYREEENGRGNFPPRFSGLQFPNYSSELNVNALELDDSALYLCASSRTGEDETQYFGPGTRLLVL.

In its sample, this clonotype was seen a few times. The chain carries TRBV6-5 and TRBJ1-2; 8 bases map to TRBD1. The V and J ends lost 3 bases and 3 bases, in that order; junction bases with no gene match: 6. The CDR3 covers 15 residues. The germline CDR1 and CDR2 sequences are MNHEY and SVGAGI. DNA of the CDR3: TGTGCCAGCAGTTATTCCGGACAGGGCCACTATGGCTACACCTTC. Amino acids: CASSYSGQGHYGYTF.

This clonotype was recorded a few times. The chain couples TRBV5-1 to TRBJ2-1; 7 bases are shared with TRBD1. Germline V gene sequence: CDR1 SGHRS, CDR2 YFSETQ. The CDR3 is made up of 15 amino acids. Losses at the gene ends were 1 base for V and 4 bases for J; bases not matched to a gene: 5. The CDR3, as DNA: TGCGCCAGCAGCTTGTGGGGACAGCCTTACAATGAGCAGTTCTTC. It translates to CASSLWGQPYNEQFF. Looking up the rest from reference TRBV5-1 and TRBJ2-1 gives the full variable domain: KAGVTQTPRYLIKTRGQQVTLSCSPISGHRSVSWYQQTPGQGLQFLFEYFSETQRNKGNFPGRFSGRQFSNSRSEMNVSTLELGDSALYLCASSLWGQPYNEQFFGPGTRLTVL.

In its sample, this clonotype was seen many times. The chain recombines TRBV11-2 with TRBJ2-1, with 9 positions matching TRBD1. Germline-derived CDR1 and CDR2 are SGHAT and FQNNGV. V shed 0 bases, J shed 10 bases, and the junction held 7 bases outside the gene matches. The CDR3 extends over 15 amino acids. This CDR3 is CASSLDGTGFYEQFF. The CDR3 nucleotides are TGTGCCAGCAGCTTAGATGGGACAGGGTTCTACGAGCAGTTCTTC.

This clonotype showed up many times. The chain employs TRBV28 and TRBJ1-2; D uncertain. This CDR3 spans 11 amino acids. Germline loops: CDR1 MDHEN, CDR2 SYDVKM. V gave up 5 bases and J gave up 7 bases, with 8 bases separating them. The CDR3 nucleotides read TGTGCCAGCAGTCCAGGTGGTGGCTACACCTTC. It is translated as CASSPGGGYTF.

The chain joins TRBV29-1 to TRBJ2-7; no definite D call. Between the trimmed V and J ends, which lost 2 bases and 6 bases, there was a span of 11 bases. This CDR3 is built from 12 residues. The germline V gene has CDR1 SQVTM and CDR2 ANQGSEA. The CDR3 sequence: CSVEFLGSEQYF. In nucleotides, the CDR3 is TGCAGCGTTGAATTTCTGGGCAGCGAGCAGTACTTC.

There are many counts of this clonotype. The chain links TRBV12-3 or TRBV12-4 to TRBJ2-7; D is uncertain. The CDR3 runs 13 residues. V shed 8 bases and J shed 5 bases, with 16 bases lying between them. The CDR3 DNA follows: TGTGCCAGCCGCTCTACAGCGTCCGACGAGCAGTACTTC. It codes for CASRSTASDEQYF.

This chain connects TRBV24-1 to TRBJ2-1, with TRBD2 matching over 9 bases. This CDR3 region has 17 residues. The V gene end was trimmed by 1 base and the J gene end by 7 bases; junction bases not matched to a gene: 10. Germline-derived CDR1 and CDR2 are KGHDR and SFDVKD. CDR3 bases: TGTGCCACCAGTGATTTCTTACTAGCGGGCGGAAAAAATGAGCAGTTCTTC. The encoded protein is CATSDFLLAGGKNEQFF.

This clonotype was seen at least ten times. The genes are TRBV12-3 or TRBV12-4 and TRBJ1-1; D may be TRBD1 (5 bases). V lost 1 base to trimming and J lost 5 bases, with 20 bases between them. The CDR3 extends over 17 amino acids. CDR3 sequence: CASSLGQGVGLRTEAFF. The CDR3 DNA is TGTGCCAGCAGTTTAGGTCAGGGAGTGGGGTTACGGACTGAAGCTTTCTTT.

This clonotype was counted a few times. The chain has TRBV6-1 and TRBJ1-2, with TRBD1 matching over 7 bases. J lost 2 bases, V lost 5 bases, and 5 bases had no gene match. CDR1 is MNHNS and CDR2 is SASEGT in the germline V gene. CDR3 size: 14 residues. CDR3 DNA: TGTGCCAGCAGTTCCGACAGGGAGAACTATGGCTACACCTTC. The encoded protein is CASSSDRENYGYTF.

The table lists this clonotype with many counts. The J gene is TRBJ1-5, the V gene TRBV20-1; no clear D. Trimming left V 3 bases short and J 2 bases short, with 11 bases between. This CDR3 region has 14 residues. Germline V CDR1 and CDR2: DFQATT, SNEGSKA (reference sequence). CDR3 sequence reads: CSASRVEGNQPQHF. DNA of the CDR3: TGCAGTGCTAGTAGGGTAGAGGGCAATCAGCCCCAGCATTTT.

This clonotype was detected ten times or more. The genes are TRBV6-5 and TRBJ1-2; unclear D gene. This CDR3 spans 13 amino acids. Germline values: CDR1 MNHEY, CDR2 SVGAGI. Deletions cut 7 bases from V and 4 bases from J, with 13 bases between. The CDR3: CASTKGGSYGYTF. The CDR3, as DNA: TGTGCCAGCACTAAGGGAGGGAGCTATGGCTACACCTTC.

This clonotype was detected only a few times. The chain is built from TRBV20-1 and TRBJ2-7, with 11 positions matching TRBD2. V shed 3 bases, J shed 6 bases, and the junction held 4 bases outside the gene matches. The CDR3 is made up of 13 amino acids. The germline V gene encodes CDR1 DFQATT and CDR2 SNEGSKA (reference sequence). In nucleotides, the CDR3 is TGCAGTGCTAGGGGTAGCGGGGGGGGCGAGCAGTACTTC. Residues: CSARGSGGGEQYF.

This clonotype was seen a handful of times. The V gene is TRBV12-3 or TRBV12-4, the J gene TRBJ1-5; D unclear. Deletions cut 3 bases from V and 3 bases from J, with 6 bases between. CDR3 length: 13 amino acids. CDR3 sequence reads: CASSFSLNQPQHF. The CDR3 bases are TGTGCCAGCAGTTTCAGCCTCAATCAGCCCCAGCATTTT.

This clonotype came up many times. This sequence joins TRBV5-6 and TRBJ1-4, with a possible D match to TRBD1 (6 bases). Germline-derived CDR1 and CDR2 are SGHDT and YYEEEE. The V end lost 4 bases, the J end lost 7 bases, and 11 bases lay between the germline ends. The CDR3 loop spans 13 amino acids. Here the CDR3 reads CASSGGHGEKLFF. In DNA form, the CDR3 reads TGTGCCAGCAGCGGGGGACATGGTGAAAAACTGTTTTTT.

The chain carries TRBV4-1 and TRBJ2-3; 11 bases match TRBD2. CDR1 is MGHRA and CDR2 is YSYEKL in the germline V gene. The CDR3 consists of 17 residues. V lost 0 bases to trimming and J lost 3 bases; unmatched junction nucleotides: 5. The CDR3, as DNA: TGCGCCAGCAGCCAAGATTTGACTAGCGGGGCAACAGATACGCAGTATTTT. It yields the protein CASSQDLTSGATDTQYF.

The sample holds a few counts of this clonotype. The chain employs TRBV27 and TRBJ1-5; 8 nucleotides match TRBD1. Trimming cost V 6 bases and J 7 bases; bases outside gene matches: 11. The germline V gene encodes CDR1 MNHEY and CDR2 SMNVEV (reference sequence). The CDR3 is 15 amino acids. CDR3 DNA: TGTGCCAGCAGCGATGCGGGGACAGGAGAACAGCCCCAGCATTTT. Amino acids: CASSDAGTGEQPQHF.

This clonotype was found many times. The gene calls are TRBV7-9 and TRBJ1-6, with a tentative D call TRBD1 (5 bases). V was pared by 11 bases and J by 6 bases, with 17 bases between. The germline gives CDR1 SEHNR, CDR2 FQNEAQ (reference sequence). This CDR3 is built from 14 residues. DNA of the CDR3: TGTGCCGGGGGGGGACGTGACCTTAATTCACCCCTCCACTTT. Translation gives CAGGGRDLNSPLHF.

The J gene is TRBJ2-4, the V gene TRBV7-9; TRBD1 matches at 7 bases. V shed 5 bases and J 1 base; nucleotides not matched to a gene: 2. The CDR3 length is 14 residues. The V gene's germline CDR1 is SEHNR and CDR2 FQNEAQ (reference sequence). The CDR3 loop is CASSQQGAKNIQYF. Here the CDR3 DNA reads TGTGCCAGCAGCCAACAGGGGGCCAAAAACATTCAGTACTTC.

This clonotype was seen more than once but under ten times. J is TRBJ2-2 and V is TRBV19, with D tentatively TRBD1 (5 bases). This CDR3 has 18 amino acids. Per germline, CDR1 LNHDA and CDR2 SQIVND (reference sequence). Trimming shortened V by 6 bases and J by 0 bases, and 20 bases separated the two germline ends. The CDR3 coding sequence is TGTGCCAGTAGGGACGACAGAAGACTCTACGCGAACACCGGGGAGCTGTTTTTT. It yields the protein CASRDDRRLYANTGELFF.